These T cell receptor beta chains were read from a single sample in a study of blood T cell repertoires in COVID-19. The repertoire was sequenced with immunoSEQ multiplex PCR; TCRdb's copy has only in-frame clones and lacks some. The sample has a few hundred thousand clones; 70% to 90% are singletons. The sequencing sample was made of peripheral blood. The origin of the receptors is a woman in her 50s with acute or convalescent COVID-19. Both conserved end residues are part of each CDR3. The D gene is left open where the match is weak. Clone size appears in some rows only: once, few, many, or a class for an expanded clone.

CDR3nt: TGCGCCAGCAGCTTCAACAGGGGGCCTAACTATGGCTACACCTTC; CDR3aa: CASSFNRGPNYGYTF; v_gene: TRBV5-1; d_gene: TRBD1; j_gene: TRBJ1-2; abundance: once
CDR3nt: TGTGCCAGCAGCTTAAAAACGACAGGGATCCCCTACGAGCAGTACTTC; CDR3aa: CASSLKTTGIPYEQYF; v_gene: TRBV11-2; d_gene: TRBD1; j_gene: TRBJ2-7; abundance: once
CDR3nt: TGTGCCAGCAGTTTATCCCCAGCAGGTTCCTACAATGAGCAGTTCTTC; CDR3aa: CASSLSPAGSYNEQFF; v_gene: TRBV27; d_gene: NA; j_gene: TRBJ2-1; abundance: NA
CDR3nt: TGCAGCGTCGTTACAGGGGCCATCGGAAACACCATATATTTT; CDR3aa: CSVVTGAIGNTIYF; v_gene: TRBV29-1; d_gene: TRBD1; j_gene: TRBJ1-3; abundance: NA
CDR3nt: TGTGCCAGCAGCTCCATAGAACAGGGGACTAATGAAAAACTGTTTTTT; CDR3aa: CASSSIEQGTNEKLFF; v_gene: TRBV7-9; d_gene: TRBD1; j_gene: TRBJ1-4; abundance: once
CDR3nt: TGTGCCAGCAGCTTCCCCTTTCGCGGGAGCGTCTCCCACGAGCAGTACTTC; CDR3aa: CASSFPFRGSVSHEQYF; v_gene: TRBV7-9; d_gene: TRBD2; j_gene: TRBJ2-7; abundance: NA
CDR3nt: TGTGCCAGCAGCTTGGGGGGCATGGCTAATGAAAAACTGTTTTTT; CDR3aa: CASSLGGMANEKLFF; v_gene: TRBV5-4; d_gene: NA; j_gene: TRBJ1-4; abundance: NA
CDR3nt: TGTGCCAGCAGCTTACCCCGCTATTCTAGCGGGGCCGTTGACTACGAGCAGTACTTC; CDR3aa: CASSLPRYSSGAVDYEQYF; v_gene: TRBV7-2; d_gene: TRBD2; j_gene: TRBJ2-7; abundance: NA
CDR3nt: TGCGCCAGCAGCTTGGCCACGGGATCCCCTGGAAACACCATATATTTT; CDR3aa: CASSLATGSPGNTIYF; v_gene: TRBV5-1; d_gene: NA; j_gene: TRBJ1-3; abundance: NA
CDR3nt: TGTGCCAGCAGTTTTCGGGTTCTTGGCTATGGCTACACCTTC; CDR3aa: CASSFRVLGYGYTF; v_gene: TRBV28; d_gene: NA; j_gene: TRBJ1-2; abundance: NA